This T cell receptor (beta chain) comes out of a study of long-term antiretroviral therapy in people with HIV. Investigators performed immunoSEQ version v3.0 at survey level. This table comes from immunoSEQ multiplex PCR, and its TCRdb copy is limited to in-frame clones, with some not included. Of approximately 35,000 clones in the sample, approximately 94% were seen once. Germline V gives CDR1 PRHDT, CDR2 FYEKMQ (reference sequence). Trimming removed 4 bases from V and 12 bases from J; junction bases left unmatched: 9. The length of the CDR3 is 13 residues. Findings and limits, study-wide: Although diversity increased after ART, it remained lower than in transplant donor controls. Whereas controls had wider CDR3 length ranges, HIV repertoires had narrower ones.

This clone occurred once. What it recognizes is unknown. The material sequenced was unsorted PBMCs, taken 4.1 years after starting antiretroviral therapy. This rearrangement joins TRBV13 to TRBJ2-1; TRBD2 matches 7 bases. The source is a woman in her fifties or sixties with HIV. The CDR3 DNA sequence: TGTGCCAGCAGCTCCCTCCGGTGGGGGGGGCAGTTCTTC. It translates to CASSSLRWGGQFF.